The 12 T cell receptor beta chains below all came from one sample that was sequenced in a study of intratumoral heterogeneity in liver cancer. Tumour samples came from separate, distinct regions of the hepatocellular carcinoma nodule. Some clones are missing from TCRdb's copy, which holds only in-frame ones; the method was immunoSEQ multiplex PCR. Of 5,500 to 7,000 clones in the sample, about 71% were seen once. The sequencing here drew on tumor tissue, taken before any cancer treatment. Receptor source: a woman aged 70-85 years with hepatocellular carcinoma.

The genes are TRBV5-6 and TRBJ2-3, with a possible D match to TRBD2 (6 bases). Germline CDR1 is SGHDT and CDR2 is YYEEEE. This CDR3 spans 17 amino acids. V dropped 0 bases and J dropped 0 bases, with 14 bases sitting between them. CDR3 DNA: TGTGCCAGCAGCTTGGATACGGGGGTTACTAGCACAGATACGCAGTATTTT. Protein sequence: CASSLDTGVTSTDTQYF.

J is TRBJ2-5 and V is TRBV5-1, with 9 bases identical to TRBD2. From germline, CDR1 is SGHRS and CDR2 YFSETQ. With V trimmed by 0 bases and J by 4 bases, 7 bases remained unmatched. CDR3 size: 16 residues. The CDR3 loop reads CASSLAGGRAGETQYF. CDR3 nucleotides: TGCGCCAGCAGCTTGGCAGGCGGGAGGGCCGGAGAGACCCAGTACTTC. The variable domain in full, with the rest retrieved from reference TRBV5-1 and TRBJ2-5, is KAGVTQTPRYLIKTRGQQVTLSCSPISGHRSVSWYQQTPGQGLQFLFEYFSETQRNKGNFPGRFSGRQFSNSRSEMNVSTLELGDSALYLCASSLAGGRAGETQYFGPGTRLLVL.

This sequence joins TRBV28 and TRBJ1-2, with TRBD1 identical over 7 bases. The CDR3 is made up of 16 amino acids. The J segment lost 5 bases and the V segment lost 5 bases, leaving 14 bases of the junction unmatched. Germline-derived CDR1 and CDR2 are MDHEN and SYDVKM. DNA of the CDR3: TGTGCCAGCAGTGCAGCTCGGGACAGATCGATATATGGCTACACCTTC. It encodes CASSAARDRSIYGYTF.

The chain links TRBV28 to TRBJ1-2; D call uncertain. The length of the CDR3 is 12 residues. The germline gives CDR1 MDHEN, CDR2 SYDVKM. V gave up 5 bases and J gave up 0 bases, with 4 bases separating them. In nucleotides, the CDR3 is TGTGCCAGCAGTGCAGCTAACTATGGCTACACCTTC. It is translated as CASSAANYGYTF.

This chain uses TRBV5-1 with TRBJ2-7; unclear D gene. V shed 2 bases and J shed 2 bases, with 11 bases lying between them. This CDR3 is built from 14 residues. CDR1 and CDR2 from the germline V gene are SGHRS and YFSETQ. As DNA, the CDR3 is TGCGCCAGCAGCTTTGGTGCGCCGACCTACGAGCAGTACTTC. Translating it yields CASSFGAPTYEQYF.

This rearrangement joins TRBV2 to TRBJ2-4, with D perhaps TRBD1 (5 bases). From germline, CDR1 is SNHLY and CDR2 FYNNEI. Trimming took off 8 bases at V and 0 bases at J, with 14 bases between the two ends. This CDR3 region has 15 residues. CDR3 nucleotide sequence: TGTGCCAGCTCGGGCACAGGTATAGCCAAAAACATTCAGTACTTC. The encoded protein is CASSGTGIAKNIQYF.

The chain links TRBV19 to TRBJ2-6, with TRBD1 matching over 7 bases. The trim removed 6 bases at V and 1 base at J, leaving 9 bases unmatched. CDR3 length equals 17 residues. Germline V gives CDR1 LNHDA, CDR2 SQIVND (reference sequence). For the CDR3, the DNA is TGTGCCAGTAGACACCGGGACAGCCGATCTGGGGCCAACGTCCTGACTTTC. This sequence encodes CASRHRDSRSGANVLTF.

The V call is TRBV5-1, the J call TRBJ2-1; D possibly matches TRBD1 or TRBD2 (5 bases each). V lost 4 bases to trimming and J lost 7 bases, with 12 bases between them. The germline CDR1 and CDR2 sequences are SGHRS and YFSETQ. The CDR3 has 13 amino acids. CDR3 protein: CASSQGTSNEQFF. The CDR3 DNA reads as TGCGCCAGCAGCCAAGGGACGTCTAATGAGCAGTTCTTC.

V gene TRBV6-6 combines with J gene TRBJ2-4; D assignment may be TRBD1 or TRBD2 (6 bases each). Germline CDR1 reads MNHNY; CDR2 reads SVGAGI (reference sequence). Trimming removed 5 bases at V and 2 bases at J, with 22 bases between. The CDR3 runs to 18 residues. The CDR3 DNA reads TGTGCCAGCAGTCGACCCGAGGGGGGCAGGGCTCCCAAAAACATTCAGTACTTC. Translated, it gives CASSRPEGGRAPKNIQYF.

The chain is built from TRBV6-1 and TRBJ2-7; 7 bases map to TRBD2. Per germline, CDR1 MNHNS and CDR2 SASEGT. Trimming cost V 1 base and J 8 bases; bases outside gene matches: 14. CDR3 length: 16 residues. CDR3 DNA: TGTGCCAGCAGTGAAGACCGGGAGGCCTTCACTAAGAAGCAGTACTTC. Protein: CASSEDREAFTKKQYF.

The chain couples TRBV6-2 or TRBV6-3 to TRBJ2-1; no clear D gene. Trimming removed 2 bases from V and 0 bases from J, with 8 bases in between. The CDR3 is made up of 15 amino acids. CDR1 is MNHEY, CDR2 SVGEGT, per germline. CDR3 sequence reads: CASSYHRNSYNEQFF. The CDR3 DNA sequence: TGTGCCAGCAGTTACCACAGAAACTCCTACAATGAGCAGTTCTTC.

This clone was seen a handful of times. The chain employs TRBV7-9 and TRBJ2-1; D ambiguous. The V gene's germline CDR1 is SEHNR and CDR2 FQNEAQ (reference sequence). The CDR3 covers 13 residues. V was pared by 9 bases and J by 4 bases, with 13 bases between. The CDR3 region is CASGQSPYNEQFF. CDR3 in DNA: TGTGCCAGTGGGCAGTCTCCATACAATGAGCAGTTCTTC.